What follows are 32 T cell receptor beta chains derived from one specimen sequenced in a study of CD8+ T cells in alopecia areata. Following extraction, RNA underwent reverse transcription to cDNA, which served as the sequencing template. The table came from immunoSEQ multiplex PCR; TCRdb's copy has only in-frame clones and leaves some out. The top ten clones hold under 15% of a sample with 110,000 to 150,000 clones, 70% to 90% of them seen once. Sample treatment: oral pan-JAK inhibitor, 5-10 mg twice daily. The sample was CD8+ T cells sorted from blood, taken at week 4, from a patient treated with tofacitinib. The receptors derive from a human donor with alopecia areata.

The genes are TRBV29-1 and TRBJ2-6, with 8 positions matching TRBD1. The CDR3 sequence is 20 residues long. Germline-derived CDR1 and CDR2 are SQVTM and ANQGSEA. The V segment lost 0 bases and the J segment 0 bases; nucleotides outside the gene matches: 13. In DNA form, the CDR3 reads TGCAGCGTTGAAGATCGGTCCCTTGCGGGACAGGACTCTGGGGCCAACGTCCTGACTTTC. The encoded protein is CSVEDRSLAGQDSGANVLTF.

The genes are TRBV29-1 and TRBJ2-7; 8 nucleotides agree with TRBD1. The V segment lost 4 bases and the J segment 0 bases; nucleotides outside the gene matches: 2. The germline gives CDR1 SQVTM, CDR2 ANQGSEA. The CDR3 has 13 residues. The CDR3 loop reads CSVVDRDSYEQYF. In DNA, the CDR3 is TGCAGCGTTGTGGACAGGGACTCCTACGAGCAGTACTTC.

This chain connects TRBV15 to TRBJ2-7; TRBD1 agrees at 8 bases. This CDR3 spans 14 amino acids. CDR1 is LNHNV and CDR2 is YYDKDF in the germline V gene (reference sequence). The junction had 7 bases not matched to a gene; V was cut back by 6 bases and J by 3 bases. The CDR3 region is CATSWTGNIYEQYF. CDR3 sequence (DNA): TGTGCCACCAGTTGGACAGGGAACATCTACGAGCAGTACTTC. Based on the CDR3 plus reference TRBV15 and TRBJ2-7, the full variable domain is DAMVIQNPRYQVTQFGKPVTLSCSQTLNHNVMYWYQQKSSQAPKLLFHYYDKDFNNEADTPDNFQSRRPNTSFCFLDIRSPGLGDTAMYLCATSWTGNIYEQYFGPGTRLTVT.

The J gene is TRBJ2-7, the V gene TRBV11-2; 11 nucleotides agree with TRBD2. This CDR3 region has 15 residues. The V and J ends lost 6 bases and 1 base, in that order; junction bases with no gene match: 5. The germline CDR1 and CDR2 sequences are SGHAT and FQNNGV. CDR3 amino acids: CASSQGLAVSYEQYF. The CDR3, as DNA: TGTGCCAGCAGTCAGGGACTAGCGGTATCCTACGAGCAGTACTTC.

This sequence joins TRBV7-8 and TRBJ2-2, with D tentatively TRBD1 or TRBD2 (5 bases each). This CDR3 has 16 residues. Germline loops: CDR1 SGHVS, CDR2 FQNEAQ. Trimming stripped 3 bases from V and 2 bases from J, with 13 bases between. The CDR3 is CASSFRDPRNTGELFF. CDR3 DNA: TGTGCCAGCAGCTTCCGGGACCCAAGAAACACCGGGGAGCTGTTTTTT.

A few counts support this clone. Other DNA sequences within the sample encode an identical CDR3. This chain connects TRBV19 to TRBJ2-1; D uncertain. This CDR3 is 12 amino acids long. The V gene's germline CDR1 is LNHDA and CDR2 SQIVND (reference sequence). The V end was cut by 3 bases, the J end by 3 bases, with 3 bases between. CDR3: CASSIVYNEQFF. CDR3 bases: TGTGCCAGTAGTATCGTCTACAATGAGCAGTTCTTC.

This clone came up once. The J gene is TRBJ2-7, the V gene TRBV29-1, with TRBD2 identical over 13 bases. Trimming cost V 7 bases and J 8 bases; bases outside gene matches: 14. Germline V gene lookup returns CDR1 SQVTM and CDR2 ANQGSEA. This CDR3 has 15 amino acids. CDR3 amino acids: CSAMTSGGRQPQQYF. For the CDR3, the DNA is TGCAGCGCGATGACTAGCGGGGGGCGACAACCCCAGCAGTACTTC.

V gene TRBV19 combines with J gene TRBJ1-5; D uncertain. CDR3 length: 13 residues. The V and J ends lost 2 bases and 12 bases respectively, with 14 bases between them. CDR1 and CDR2 from the germline V gene are LNHDA and SQIVND (reference sequence). CDR3 sequence: CASSILGREVQHF. The CDR3 DNA reads TGTGCCAGTAGTATACTCGGGCGCGAGGTCCAGCATTTT.

This chain joins TRBV29-1 and TRBJ1-3; D call uncertain. The CDR3 contains 13 residues. Trimming removed 5 bases from V and 0 bases from J, with 8 bases in between. Per the germline V gene, CDR1 is SQVTM and CDR2 is ANQGSEA. The DNA for the CDR3 is TGCAGCGTTACAGCTCACTCTGGAAACACCATATATTTT. Its protein is CSVTAHSGNTIYF.

Many counts were recorded for this clone. The CDR3 coding sequence is TGCGCCAGCAGCGCCCCGGACAGGGGGGCAGATACGCAGTATTTT. Amino acid sequence: CASSAPDRGADTQYF. The rearrangement uses TRBV5-1 and TRBJ2-3, with 10 nucleotides matching TRBD1. V lost 4 bases, J lost 4 bases, and 6 bases stayed unmatched. The CDR3 spans 15 residues. Germline V gene sequence: CDR1 SGHRS, CDR2 YFSETQ. Looking up the rest from reference TRBV5-1 and TRBJ2-3 gives the full variable domain: KAGVTQTPRYLIKTRGQQVTLSCSPISGHRSVSWYQQTPGQGLQFLFEYFSETQRNKGNFPGRFSGRQFSNSRSEMNVSTLELGDSALYLCASSAPDRGADTQYFGPGTRLTVL.

The chain couples TRBV29-1 to TRBJ1-5; 7 bases agree with TRBD1. The V gene end was trimmed by 4 bases and the J gene end by 0 bases; junction bases not matched to a gene: 9. CDR3 length: 16 amino acids. CDR1 is SQVTM and CDR2 is ANQGSEA in the germline V gene. CDR3 in amino acids: CSVVMTGPYSNQPQHF. CDR3 coding DNA: TGCAGCGTTGTAATGACAGGGCCTTATAGCAATCAGCCCCAGCATTTT.

This rearrangement joins TRBV7-9 to TRBJ2-3; 8 nucleotides agree with TRBD2. The CDR3 totals 16 residues. V trimming: 1 base; J trimming: 2 bases; junction bases outside the gene matches: 5. The V gene's germline CDR1 is SEHNR and CDR2 FQNEAQ (reference sequence). CDR3 amino acids: CASSLDTSGPTDTQYF. For the CDR3, the DNA is TGTGCCAGCAGCTTAGATACTAGCGGCCCCACAGATACGCAGTATTTT.

This sequence joins TRBV5-4 and TRBJ2-3; a weak D match, TRBD2 (6 bases). Trimming took 0 bases from V and 0 from J, leaving 11 bases between them. Germline V gene lookup returns CDR1 SGHNT and CDR2 YYREEE (reference sequence). The CDR3 contains 16 residues. The CDR3 region has the DNA TGTGCCAGCAGCTTGGACCCCGGGACTAGCACAGATACGCAGTATTTT. Translating gives CASSLDPGTSTDTQYF.

This clone has a handful of counts. V gene TRBV6-5 combines with J gene TRBJ2-3; 7 positions agree with TRBD1. The V segment lost 3 bases and the J segment 5 bases; nucleotides outside the gene matches: 8. Germline CDR1 and CDR2: MNHEY and SVGAGI. CDR3 length equals 15 residues. This CDR3 reads CASSYAAGGRDTQYF. DNA of the CDR3: TGTGCCAGCAGTTATGCGGCAGGGGGAAGAGATACGCAGTATTTT.

The chain carries TRBV11-3 and TRBJ1-1; D may be TRBD1 (6 bases). V lost 6 bases and J lost 3, with 11 bases in between. CDR1 SGHNT and CDR2 YENEEA come from the germline V gene. There are 13 residues in the CDR3. CDR3 sequence: CASSRQEHTEAFF. CDR3 sequence (DNA): TGTGCCAGCAGTAGACAGGAACACACTGAAGCTTTCTTT.

J is TRBJ2-1 and V is TRBV6-1, with 9 bases lining up with TRBD2. The CDR3 loop spans 15 amino acids. J was trimmed by 0 bases and V by 10 bases; bases with no gene match: 7. Germline V CDR1 and CDR2: MNHNS, SASEGT. The CDR3 nucleotides read TGTGCCACTAGACTAGCGGATAGCTCCTACAATGAGCAGTTCTTC. Protein sequence: CATRLADSSYNEQFF.

This sequence joins TRBV4-2 and TRBJ2-7; 7 positions match TRBD2. Trimming took 1 base from V and 1 from J; bases not matched to a gene: 4. CDR1 and CDR2 (germline): LGHNA, YNFKEQ. This CDR3 spans 15 amino acids. CDR3: CASSQALAESYEQYF. The CDR3 DNA reads TGTGCCAGCAGCCAAGCGCTAGCGGAGTCCTACGAGCAGTACTTC.

The genes are TRBV25-1 and TRBJ2-1; D call uncertain. V was cut by 2 bases and J by 11 bases, with 13 bases left in between. Germline CDR1 reads MGHDK; CDR2 reads SYGVNS. This CDR3 is 13 amino acids long. As DNA, the CDR3 is TGTGCCAGCAGTGAAGGGGAAGGTTCCAAGCAGTTCTTC. It codes for CASSEGEGSKQFF.

As for this clone: Distinct nucleotide sequences in the sample also encode this CDR3. The V and J genes are TRBV27 and TRBJ2-3; D is undetermined. V lost 5 bases to trimming and J lost 2 bases, with 5 bases between them. Germline V gives CDR1 MNHEY, CDR2 SMNVEV (reference sequence). The CDR3 runs to 12 residues. The CDR3 protein is CASSRSTDTQYF. For the CDR3, the DNA is TGTGCCAGCAGTCGATCCACAGATACGCAGTATTTT.

This clone was recorded once. The chain uses TRBV9 and TRBJ2-1, with a possible D match to TRBD2 (6 bases). Trimming pared 4 bases from V and 9 bases from J, leaving 8 bases between. Germline V gene lookup returns CDR1 SGDLS and CDR2 YYNGEE. This CDR3 has 11 amino acids. CDR3 loop: CASSPGSEQFF. DNA for the CDR3: TGTGCCAGCAGCCCCGGGAGTGAGCAGTTCTTC.

J is TRBJ1-2 and V is TRBV29-1; 7 bases agree with TRBD1. The CDR3 is 13 amino acids. The ends lost 7 bases at V and 5 bases at J; junction bases unmatched: 10. Germline CDR1 SQVTM, CDR2 ANQGSEA. The CDR3 sequence: CSADRGGLYGYTF. CDR3 sequence (DNA): TGCAGCGCCGACCGAGGGGGCCTTTATGGCTACACCTTC.

This clone has just one count. The rearrangement links TRBV29-1 to TRBJ2-1; D is undetermined. Trimming left V 6 bases short and J 3 bases short, with 6 bases between. The CDR3 is 11 amino acids. Per the germline V gene, CDR1 is SQVTM and CDR2 is ANQGSEA. The CDR3 here is CSVSHYNEQFF. The CDR3 DNA reads TGCAGCGTGTCACACTACAATGAGCAGTTCTTC.

The chain recombines TRBV4-1 with TRBJ2-1; 7 nucleotides align to TRBD2. The CDR3 has 15 residues. V gave up 0 bases and J gave up 10 bases; unmatched junction bases: 9. CDR1 is MGHRA and CDR2 is YSYEKL in the germline V gene. DNA for the CDR3: TGCGCCAGCAGCCAAGAACCCGGGACTACCGGAGAGCAGTTCTTC. This translates into CASSQEPGTTGEQFF.

The V and J genes are TRBV7-2 and TRBJ2-7, with D perhaps matching TRBD1 (5 bases). Germline CDR1 SGHTA, CDR2 FQGNSA. CDR3 size: 15 residues. V lost 5 bases to trimming and J lost 2 bases, with 16 bases between them. As DNA, the CDR3 is TGTGCCAGCAGCCCCAGGACACACTTCCCCTACGAGCAGTACTTC. This sequence encodes CASSPRTHFPYEQYF.

Only a few counts were recorded for this clone. The chain employs TRBV6-1 and TRBJ1-1; weak D call: TRBD1 (5 bases). Per the germline V gene, CDR1 is MNHNS and CDR2 is SASEGT. Trimming left V 5 bases short and J 7 bases short, with 14 bases between. This CDR3 comprises 13 residues. The CDR3 coding sequence is TGTGCCAGCAGTCGATCGGGGGAAGGTGAAGCTTTCTTT. This translates into CASSRSGEGEAFF.

This sequence joins TRBV29-1 and TRBJ1-2, with D possibly TRBD1 on 5 matching bases. The V gene's germline CDR1 is SQVTM and CDR2 ANQGSEA. V gave up 6 bases and J gave up 0 bases, with 11 bases separating them. The CDR3 length is 13 residues. The CDR3 region has the DNA TGCAGCGTGAGGACATCTACTAACTATGGCTACACCTTC. Protein product: CSVRTSTNYGYTF.

This sequence joins TRBV7-6 and TRBJ2-5; no clear D. The germline CDR1 and CDR2 sequences are SGHVS and FNYEAQ. V lost 5 bases and J 2 bases, leaving 9 bases between the germline ends. The CDR3 contains 13 residues. The CDR3 reads CASSGNPQETQYF. As DNA, the CDR3 is TGTGCCAGCAGCGGGAACCCTCAAGAGACCCAGTACTTC.

The DNA for the CDR3 is TGTGCCAGCAGTTACAGGGCGGACCGGGGCACGCAGTATTTT. Its translation: CASSYRADRGTQYF. The chain is built from TRBV6-5 and TRBJ2-3; the D call may be TRBD1 or TRBD2 (5 bases each). V shed 2 bases and J shed 9 bases, with 15 bases lying between them. The CDR3 has 14 residues. Germline V lookup: CDR1 MNHEY, CDR2 SVGAGI.

The chain combines TRBV29-1 with TRBJ1-1; no clear D gene. Germline-derived CDR1 and CDR2 are SQVTM and ANQGSEA. The CDR3 is 12 amino acids. Trimming removed 2 bases from V and 1 base from J, with 5 bases in between. CDR3 region: CSVERRNTEAFF. In nucleotides, the CDR3 is TGCAGCGTTGAAAGGAGGAACACTGAAGCTTTCTTT.

V usage is TRBV4-1 and J usage is TRBJ2-1; D remains unclear. V shed 4 bases and J shed 10 bases, with 11 bases lying between them. The CDR3 totals 12 residues. In germline, CDR1 is MGHRA, CDR2 YSYEKL. CDR3 bases: TGCGCCAGCAGCCCCGGCGGCCCCGAGCAGTTCTTC. This encodes CASSPGGPEQFF.

The V gene is TRBV7-8, the J gene TRBJ2-7; TRBD2 aligns across 10 bases. Looked up from germline, CDR1 is SGHVS and CDR2 is FQNEAQ. Trimming at V came to 2 bases and at J to 5 bases, leaving 3 bases not matched to a gene. This CDR3 is built from 14 residues. CDR3: CASSLLAGAHEQYF. The CDR3 DNA follows: TGTGCCAGCAGCTTACTAGCGGGAGCCCACGAGCAGTACTTC.

This clone was detected a few times. Different DNA sequences within this sample yield the same CDR3. For the CDR3, the DNA is TGCAGCGTTGAAGGCGACAGCTACGAGCAGTACTTC. It specifies CSVEGDSYEQYF. The V and J genes are TRBV29-1 and TRBJ2-7, with a tentative D call TRBD1 (5 bases). The CDR3 covers 12 residues. Trimming stripped 1 base from V and 3 bases from J, with 7 bases between. From germline, CDR1 is SQVTM and CDR2 ANQGSEA.